These 15 T cell receptor beta chains originate from one sample sequenced in a study of identical twins. Each CDR3 protein is one row after TCRdb ran MiXCR on the 5' RACE reads. The table includes approximately 260,000 distinct CDR3 sequences, approximately 8.3% detected once. The same data also contributed to another study, on yellow fever vaccine responses in identical twins.

Sequenced: CD8+ T cells sorted from blood. The receptors shown here come from a woman between 18 and 29 years old in good health.

The J gene is TRBJ1-5, the V gene TRBV19; D unresolved. Deletions cut 8 bases from V and 7 bases from J, with 12 bases between. CDR1 and CDR2 (germline): LNHDA, SQIVND (reference sequence). The CDR3 totals 12 residues. The CDR3 reads CASLPHWQPQHF. The CDR3 region has the DNA TGTGCCAGTCTCCCCCACTGGCAGCCCCAGCATTTT.

The chain carries TRBV10-3 and TRBJ2-5; 7 nucleotides align to TRBD1. Germline CDR1 reads ENHRY; CDR2 reads SYGVKD. CDR3 length equals 16 residues. J lost 4 bases, V lost 6 bases, and 14 bases had no gene match. The CDR3 loop is CAISDTTTGVLETQYF. DNA for the CDR3: TGTGCCATCAGCGACACAACTACAGGGGTGTTAGAGACCCAGTACTTC.

This clonotype occurred many times. V gene TRBV29-1 combines with J gene TRBJ1-1; D unclear. V was shortened by 7 bases and J by 8 bases, with 5 bases between the two germline ends. The CDR3 spans 8 residues. Germline assignment: CDR1 SQVTM and CDR2 ANQGSEA. This CDR3 is CSAREAFF. CDR3 DNA: TGCAGCGCTAGGGAAGCTTTCTTT. Full variable domain (missing parts from reference TRBV29-1 and TRBJ1-1): SAVISQKPSRDICQRGTSLTIQCQVDSQVTMMFWYRQQPGQSLTLIATANQGSEATYESGFVIDKFPISRPNLTFSTLTVSNMSPEDSSIYLCSAREAFFGQGTRLTVV.

The V gene is TRBV20-1, the J gene TRBJ2-1; D gene unclear. Germline V gene lookup returns CDR1 DFQATT and CDR2 SNEGSKA (reference sequence). The CDR3 runs 11 residues. V was trimmed by 0 bases and J by 9 bases, leaving 6 bases between them. The chain's CDR3 is CSARDLSEQFF. CDR3 bases: TGCAGTGCTAGAGATTTGAGTGAGCAGTTCTTC.

In its sample, this clonotype was seen many times. The CDR3 coding sequence is TGTGCCAGCAGCCAAGTTGTAGGGGGCCTATCTGGGGCCAACGTCCTGACTTTC. Translating it yields CASSQVVGGLSGANVLTF. The V and J genes are TRBV3-1 and TRBJ2-6; 7 positions agree with TRBD1. The CDR3 runs to 18 residues. V was pared by 1 base and J by 1 base, with 7 bases of the junction left unmatched. Per germline, CDR1 LGHDT and CDR2 YNNKEL (reference sequence).

Only a few counts were recorded for this clonotype. The chain recombines TRBV4-1 with TRBJ2-1; the D gene is possibly TRBD2 (5 bases). The CDR3 has 16 amino acids. V lost 4 bases and J lost 2, with 15 bases in between. CDR1 MGHRA and CDR2 YSYEKL come from the germline V gene. The CDR3 here is CASSPKSGSPYNEQFF. Written as DNA, the CDR3 is TGCGCCAGCAGCCCCAAGTCGGGGTCCCCCTACAATGAGCAGTTCTTC.

This clonotype was detected ten times or more. The chain recombines TRBV12-3 or TRBV12-4 with TRBJ2-5; tentative D call: TRBD1 (5 bases). Trimming pared 3 bases from V and 1 base from J, leaving 9 bases between. This CDR3 has 14 amino acids. CDR3 amino acids: CASSFRQPQETQYF. In DNA, the CDR3 is TGTGCCAGCAGTTTTAGACAGCCCCAAGAGACCCAGTACTTC.

The chain employs TRBV5-8 and TRBJ2-3, with D unclear. In germline, CDR1 is SGHTS, CDR2 YDEGEE. The germline V and J ends were trimmed by 6 bases and 2 bases, with 10 bases remaining between them. The CDR3 consists of 13 residues. The CDR3 DNA reads TGTGCCAGCAATTATGGATCCACAGATACGCAGTATTTT. Translating gives CASNYGSTDTQYF.

The chain carries TRBV27 and TRBJ2-1, with 9 bases lining up with TRBD2. Germline CDR1 MNHEY, CDR2 SMNVEV (reference sequence). The CDR3 covers 14 residues. The ends lost 3 bases at V and 8 bases at J; junction bases unmatched: 5. CDR3: CASSFLWTSDEQFF. CDR3 sequence (DNA): TGTGCCAGCAGTTTTCTGTGGACTAGCGATGAGCAGTTCTTC.

In this sample, this clonotype turned up a few times. The gene calls are TRBV12-3 or TRBV12-4 and TRBJ2-6; TRBD1 aligns across 7 bases. The V gene end was trimmed by 4 bases and the J gene end by 1 base; junction bases not matched to a gene: 10. The length of the CDR3 is 18 residues. The CDR3 sequence: CASSSAGTDKSGANVLTF. The CDR3 nucleotides are TGTGCCAGCAGTTCGGCCGGGACAGACAAATCTGGGGCCAACGTCCTGACTTTC.

This clonotype has a count of ten or more. The genes are TRBV15 and TRBJ2-2, with 8 nucleotides matching TRBD2. Germline V gene lookup returns CDR1 LNHNV and CDR2 YYDKDF (reference sequence). Germline trimming cut 9 bases from V and 6 bases from J; bases unmatched to any gene: 9. The CDR3 has 14 residues. The CDR3 nucleotides are TGTGCCACAAGAGCGGGGGCGGAGTCCGGGGAGCTGTTTTTT. It encodes CATRAGAESGELFF.

This clonotype was found a few times. The CDR3, as DNA: TGTGCCATCAGTGATTCTTACGGGGGGCTCACCTCAGAGCAGTTCTTC. This gives the protein CAISDSYGGLTSEQFF. This chain uses TRBV10-3 with TRBJ2-1; possibly TRBD2 for D (7 bases). The germline V and J ends were trimmed by 3 bases and 10 bases, with 22 bases remaining between them. Germline V gives CDR1 ENHRY, CDR2 SYGVKD. CDR3 length equals 16 residues.

This clonotype occurred many times. CDR3 region: CASSRGPGTEAFF. As DNA, the CDR3 is TGTGCCAGCAGTAGGGGCCCAGGTACTGAAGCTTTCTTT. The V gene is TRBV6-4, the J gene TRBJ1-1, with D perhaps matching TRBD1 (5 bases). The CDR3 has 13 residues. The germline gives CDR1 MRHNA, CDR2 SNTAGT. V was cut by 5 bases and J by 5 bases, with 12 bases left in between.

In this sample, this clonotype turned up a few times. V usage is TRBV7-9 and J usage is TRBJ2-7, with TRBD1 matching 7 bases. V lost 5 bases to trimming and J lost 3 bases; unmatched junction nucleotides: 10. Germline V CDR1 and CDR2: SEHNR, FQNEAQ (reference sequence). This CDR3 is 15 amino acids long. The CDR3 sequence: CASSAQGQEFYEQYF. CDR3 coding DNA: TGTGCCAGCAGCGCTCAAGGACAGGAATTCTACGAGCAGTACTTC.

This clonotype was found many times. V and J are TRBV7-2 and TRBJ1-2; possibly TRBD1 for D (5 bases). The V end was cut by 5 bases, the J end by 4 bases, with 14 bases between. Per germline, CDR1 SGHTA and CDR2 FQGNSA. This CDR3 is built from 14 residues. The CDR3 nucleotides are TGTGCCAGCAGCCCGGGGGGAAGCAGCTATGGCTACACCTTC. Translation: CASSPGGSSYGYTF.